This TCR beta chain was recorded in a study of follicular helper T cells after annual influenza vaccination. TCRdb's copy holds only in-frame clones and misses some; the assay was immunoSEQ multiplex PCR. Of some 13,000 clones listed, around 80% are singletons. The time point denotes: 2014-2015 season, pre-vaccination. Germline CDR1 and CDR2: SGHDN and FVKESK. The CDR3 runs to 14 residues. Trimming removed 4 bases from V and 4 bases from J, with 10 bases in between. Material: CXCR5- memory CD4+ T cells sorted from blood, obtained on the day of influenza vaccination. This rearrangement joins TRBV14 to TRBJ2-2; no clear D gene. This clonotype originated in an adult who received the influenza vaccine. For the CDR3, the DNA is TGTGCCAGCAGCCTCAGGTCTTCCACCGGGGAGCTGTTTTTT. It specifies CASSLRSSTGELFF. The variable domain in full, with the rest retrieved from reference TRBV14 and TRBJ2-2, is EAGVTQFPSHSVIEKGQTVTLRCDPISGHDNLYWYRRVMGKEIKFLLHFVKESKQDESGMPNNRFLAERTGGTYSTLKVQPAELEDSGVYFCASSLRSSTGELFFGEGSRLTVL.